One and the same sample provided the 3 T cell receptor beta chains below, sequenced in a study of CD8+ T cells in alopecia areata. RNA was isolated and reverse transcribed to cDNA, the sequencing template. The protocol was immunoSEQ multiplex PCR, while the TCRdb copy is restricted to in-frame clones and leaves out a portion. Among roughly 250,000 clones listed, roughly 60% were seen once. Treatment in this sample: oral pan-JAK inhibitor, 5-10 mg twice daily. The specimen was CD4+ T cells sorted from blood, collected at week 52, from a patient treated with tofacitinib. The source is a human donor with alopecia areata.

The chain couples TRBV20-1 to TRBJ2-2; D unresolved. This CDR3 has 11 residues. The germline gives CDR1 DFQATT, CDR2 SNEGSKA (reference sequence). Trimming stripped 6 bases from V and 8 bases from J, with 10 bases between. The CDR3 DNA is TGCAGTGCCCCCTTTTCTGGGGAGCTGTTTTTT. It encodes CSAPFSGELFF.

V is TRBV18 and J is TRBJ2-3; D remains ambiguous. V lost 6 bases and J lost 2, with 9 bases in between. The CDR3 covers 13 residues. Germline V lookup: CDR1 KGHSH, CDR2 LQKENI. The CDR3 sequence: CASSVSLTDTQYF. For the CDR3, the DNA is TGTGCCAGCTCTGTTTCCCTCACAGATACGCAGTATTTT.

The chain uses TRBV4-2 and TRBJ2-3, with 8 positions matching TRBD2. V dropped 4 bases and J dropped 0; count of bases not matched to a gene: 3. The CDR3 contains 15 residues. Germline V CDR1 and CDR2: LGHNA, YNFKEQ. CDR3 residues: CASSPQRGSTDTQYF. CDR3 sequence (DNA): TGTGCCAGCAGCCCCCAGCGGGGGAGCACAGATACGCAGTATTTT.